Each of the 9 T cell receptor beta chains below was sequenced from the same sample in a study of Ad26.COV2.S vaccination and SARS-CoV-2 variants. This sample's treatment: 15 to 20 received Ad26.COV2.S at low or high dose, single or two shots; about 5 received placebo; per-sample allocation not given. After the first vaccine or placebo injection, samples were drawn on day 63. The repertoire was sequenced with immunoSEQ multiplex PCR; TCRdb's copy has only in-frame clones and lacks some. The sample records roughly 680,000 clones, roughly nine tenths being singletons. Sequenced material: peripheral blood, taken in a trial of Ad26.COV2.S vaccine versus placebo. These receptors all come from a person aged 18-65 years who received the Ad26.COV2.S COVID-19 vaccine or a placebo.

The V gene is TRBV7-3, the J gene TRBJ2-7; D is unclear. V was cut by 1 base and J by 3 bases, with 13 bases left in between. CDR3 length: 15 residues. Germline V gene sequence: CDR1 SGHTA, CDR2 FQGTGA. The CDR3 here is CASSLNPGPYYEQYF. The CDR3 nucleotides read TGTGCCAGCAGCTTAAACCCCGGCCCGTACTACGAGCAGTACTTC. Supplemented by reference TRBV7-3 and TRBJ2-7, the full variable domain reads GAGVSQTPSNKVTEKGKYVELRCDPISGHTALYWYRQSLGQGPEFLIYFQGTGAADDSGLPNDRFFAVRPEGSVSTLKIQRTERGDSAVYLCASSLNPGPYYEQYFGPGTRLTVT.

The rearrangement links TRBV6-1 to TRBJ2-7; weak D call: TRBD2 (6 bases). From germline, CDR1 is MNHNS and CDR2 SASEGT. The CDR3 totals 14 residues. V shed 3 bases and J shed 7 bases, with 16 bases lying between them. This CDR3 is CASSEIGDSWEQYF. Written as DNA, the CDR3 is TGTGCCAGCAGTGAGATCGGGGACTCCTGGGAGCAGTACTTC.

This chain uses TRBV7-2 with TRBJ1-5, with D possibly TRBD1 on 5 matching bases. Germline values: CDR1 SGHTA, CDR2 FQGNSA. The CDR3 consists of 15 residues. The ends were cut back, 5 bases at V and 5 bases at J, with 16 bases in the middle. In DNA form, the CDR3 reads TGTGCCAGCAGCCCCGGGGAGGGGAGCTATCAGCCCCAGCATTTT. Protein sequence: CASSPGEGSYQPQHF. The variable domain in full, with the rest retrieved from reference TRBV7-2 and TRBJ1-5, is GAGVSQSPSNKVTEKGKDVELRCDPISGHTALYWYRQSLGQGLEFLIYFQGNSAPDKSGLPSDRFSAERTGGSVSTLTIQRTQQEDSAVYLCASSPGEGSYQPQHFGDGTRLSIL.

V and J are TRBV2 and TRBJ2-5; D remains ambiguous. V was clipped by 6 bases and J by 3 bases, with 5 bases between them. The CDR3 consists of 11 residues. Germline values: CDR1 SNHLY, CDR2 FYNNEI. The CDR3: CASRWEETQYF. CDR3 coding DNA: TGTGCCAGCAGGTGGGAAGAGACCCAGTACTTC.

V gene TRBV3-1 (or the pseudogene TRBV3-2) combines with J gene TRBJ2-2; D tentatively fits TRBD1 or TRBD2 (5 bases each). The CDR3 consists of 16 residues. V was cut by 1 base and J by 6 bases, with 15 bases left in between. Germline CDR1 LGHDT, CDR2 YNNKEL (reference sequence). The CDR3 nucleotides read TGTGCCAGCAGCCAAGGTTTGGGGACGGTGGCCGGGGAGCTGTTTTTT. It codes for CASSQGLGTVAGELFF.

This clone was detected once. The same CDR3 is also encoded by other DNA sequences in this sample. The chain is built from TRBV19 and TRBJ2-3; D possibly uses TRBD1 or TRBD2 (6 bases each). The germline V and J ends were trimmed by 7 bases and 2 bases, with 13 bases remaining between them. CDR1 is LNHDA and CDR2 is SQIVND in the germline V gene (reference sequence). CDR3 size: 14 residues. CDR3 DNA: TGTGCCAGTACCCTAGGGGGGCTCACAGATACGCAGTATTTT. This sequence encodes CASTLGGLTDTQYF. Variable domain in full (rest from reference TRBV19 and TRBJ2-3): DGGITQSPKYLFRKEGQNVTLSCEQNLNHDAMYWYRQDPGQGLRLIYYSQIVNDFQKGDIAEGYSVSREKKESFPLTVTSAQKNPTAFYLCASTLGGLTDTQYFGPGTRLTVL.

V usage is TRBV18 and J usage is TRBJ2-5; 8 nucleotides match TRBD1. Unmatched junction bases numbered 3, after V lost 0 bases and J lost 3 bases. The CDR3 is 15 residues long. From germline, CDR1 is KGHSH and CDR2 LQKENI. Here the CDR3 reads CASSPPAGGKETQYF. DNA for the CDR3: TGTGCCAGCTCACCACCGGCAGGGGGCAAAGAGACCCAGTACTTC.

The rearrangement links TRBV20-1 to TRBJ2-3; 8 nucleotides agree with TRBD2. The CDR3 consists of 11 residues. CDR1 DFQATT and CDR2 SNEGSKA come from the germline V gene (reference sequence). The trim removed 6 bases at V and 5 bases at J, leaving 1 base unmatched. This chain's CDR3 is CSATSGDTQYF. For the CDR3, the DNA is TGCAGTGCCACTAGCGGAGATACGCAGTATTTT.

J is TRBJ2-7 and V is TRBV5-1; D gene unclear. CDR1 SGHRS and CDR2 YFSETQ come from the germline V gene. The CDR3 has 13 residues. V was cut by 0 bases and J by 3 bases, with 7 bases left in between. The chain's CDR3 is CASSLGHRYEQYF. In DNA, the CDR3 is TGCGCCAGCAGCTTGGGACACCGCTACGAGCAGTACTTC.